The clone carrying this T cell receptor beta chain was detected ten times or more. Its matching antigen is unknown. TCRdb re-called the 5' RACE reads through MiXCR, storing one row per CDR3 protein. This table holds 25,000 to 40,000 distinct CDR3 sequences, 7.2% found once. The record originates from a study of CD8 T cells in ankylosing spondylitis. This CDR3 is built from 15 residues. In germline, CDR1 is SGHKS, CDR2 YYEKEE (reference sequence). V was pared by 4 bases and J by 7 bases, with 8 bases of the junction left unmatched. Findings and limits, study-wide: Clones tied to disease were said to be significantly enriched in matched ankylosing spondylitis synovial fluid. Some of these motif variants have turned up before, in reports on reactive arthritis synovial fluid and blood. Blood of patients with ankylosing spondylitis appeared to be characterized by a TCR beta motif of several highly homologous variants.

The sample taken for sequencing was blood, either unsorted or a sorted T cell fraction (not recorded which). This chain connects TRBV5-5 to TRBJ2-1; 10 bases match TRBD2. This receptor was identified in a male donor with ankylosing spondylitis or in good health (not recorded which). CDR3 residues: CASSPGLAARNEQFF. CDR3 nucleotides: TGTGCCAGCAGCCCCGGACTAGCGGCGAGGAATGAGCAGTTCTTC.